Listed below are T cell receptor beta chains from one sample, sequenced in a study of blood T cell repertoires in COVID-19. The method was immunoSEQ multiplex PCR; TCRdb's version includes in-frame clones alone and lacks a portion of them. The sample records over 250,000 clones, roughly 85% being singletons. The sequencing input was peripheral blood. The origin of the receptors is a woman between 70 and 85 years old with acute or convalescent COVID-19. The CDR3 runs from the conserved cysteine through the conserved F or W. The D gene is left open where the match is weak. Rows may omit the clone size; those that give it use once, few, many or a size class.

abundance: few; j_gene: TRBJ2-7; d_gene: TRBD1; v_gene: TRBV18; CDR3aa: CASSPQGTGGFEQYF; CDR3nt: TGTGCCAGCTCACCCCAGGGAACAGGGGGTTTCGAGCAGTACTTC
abundance: -; j_gene: TRBJ1-5; d_gene: -; v_gene: TRBV3-1/TRBV3-2; CDR3aa: CASSHGSGFGSNQPQHF; CDR3nt: TGTGCCAGCAGCCATGGTTCAGGCTTCGGTAGCAATCAGCCCCAGCATTTT
abundance: -; j_gene: TRBJ1-2; d_gene: TRBD1; v_gene: TRBV5-5; CDR3aa: CASSDDRGGYTF; CDR3nt: TGTGCCAGCAGCGATGACAGGGGGGGCTACACCTTC
abundance: -; j_gene: TRBJ2-2; d_gene: -; v_gene: TRBV7-6; CDR3aa: CASSLAGPNTGELFF; CDR3nt: TGTGCCAGCAGCTTAGCGGGGCCGAACACCGGGGAGCTGTTTTTT
abundance: -; j_gene: TRBJ1-2; d_gene: -; v_gene: TRBV3-1/TRBV3-2; CDR3aa: CASSQDWALYGYTF; CDR3nt: TGTGCCAGCAGCCAAGATTGGGCCCTCTATGGCTACACCTTC
abundance: many; j_gene: TRBJ1-2; d_gene: TRBD1; v_gene: TRBV9; CDR3aa: CASSVDRNYGYTF; CDR3nt: TGTGCCAGCAGCGTGGACAGGAACTATGGCTACACCTTC
abundance: -; j_gene: TRBJ2-2; d_gene: TRBD1; v_gene: TRBV16; CDR3aa: CASSRFTGANTGELFF; CDR3nt: TGTGCCAGCAGCCGGTTTACAGGGGCGAACACCGGGGAGCTGTTTTTT
abundance: -; j_gene: TRBJ1-1; d_gene: TRBD1; v_gene: TRBV6-5; CDR3aa: CASIGTGMNTEAFF; CDR3nt: TGTGCCAGCATCGGGACAGGGATGAACACTGAAGCTTTCTTT
abundance: -; j_gene: TRBJ2-3; d_gene: -; v_gene: TRBV3-1/TRBV3-2; CDR3aa: CASSTRQGTDTQYF; CDR3nt: TGTGCCAGCAGCACTCGACAGGGCACAGATACGCAGTATTTT
abundance: -; j_gene: TRBJ1-1; d_gene: TRBD1; v_gene: TRBV11-2; CDR3aa: CASRTGTGATEAFF; CDR3nt: TGTGCCAGCCGCACCGGGACAGGGGCCACTGAAGCTTTCTTT
abundance: -; j_gene: TRBJ2-3; d_gene: -; v_gene: TRBV20-1; CDR3aa: CSASGGQLRTDTQYF; CDR3nt: TGCAGTGCTAGTGGGGGCCAATTACGCACAGATACGCAGTATTTT
abundance: once; j_gene: TRBJ1-1; d_gene: -; v_gene: TRBV14; CDR3aa: CASSRVWTEAFF; CDR3nt: TGTGCCAGCAGTCGGGTCTGGACTGAAGCTTTCTTT
abundance: -; j_gene: TRBJ1-2; d_gene: -; v_gene: TRBV2; CDR3aa: CASRALNYGYTF; CDR3nt: TGTGCCAGCAGGGCTCTTAACTATGGCTACACCTTC
abundance: -; j_gene: TRBJ2-1; d_gene: TRBD1; v_gene: TRBV7-9; CDR3aa: CASRGDRDYNEQFF; CDR3nt: TGTGCCAGCAGGGGGGACAGGGATTACAATGAGCAGTTCTTC
abundance: once; j_gene: TRBJ1-1; d_gene: TRBD1; v_gene: TRBV6-1; CDR3aa: CASSETGGRTEAFF; CDR3nt: TGTGCCAGCAGTGAGACAGGGGGCAGGACTGAAGCTTTCTTT
abundance: -; j_gene: TRBJ2-5; d_gene: TRBD2; v_gene: TRBV2; CDR3aa: CASRSGTSGGYQETQYF; CDR3nt: TGTGCCAGCAGATCCGGGACTAGCGGGGGGTACCAAGAGACCCAGTACTTC
abundance: -; j_gene: TRBJ1-2; d_gene: -; v_gene: TRBV5-1; CDR3aa: CASSPMGEGGYTF; CDR3nt: TGCGCCAGCAGCCCGATGGGGGAGGGTGGCTACACCTTC
abundance: -; j_gene: TRBJ2-1; d_gene: -; v_gene: TRBV5-4; CDR3aa: CASSLDGEVQFF; CDR3nt: TGTGCCAGCAGCTTGGACGGGGAGGTGCAGTTCTTC
abundance: -; j_gene: TRBJ1-5; d_gene: -; v_gene: TRBV5-5; CDR3aa: CASSLGGSSGQPQHF; CDR3nt: TGTGCCAGCAGCTTGGGGGGCTCGAGTGGGCAGCCCCAGCATTTT
abundance: -; j_gene: TRBJ2-3; d_gene: TRBD1; v_gene: TRBV7-9; CDR3aa: CASSLQSWQGASDTQYF; CDR3nt: TGTGCCAGCAGCTTACAGAGCTGGCAGGGGGCGTCAGATACGCAGTATTTT
abundance: -; j_gene: TRBJ2-3; d_gene: TRBD2; v_gene: TRBV7-3; CDR3aa: CASSASRAGGTDTQYF; CDR3nt: TGTGCCAGCAGCGCCAGTCGAGCGGGGGGCACAGATACGCAGTATTTT
abundance: -; j_gene: TRBJ2-3; d_gene: -; v_gene: TRBV5-1; CDR3aa: CASSSGSVSDTQYF; CDR3nt: TGCGCCAGCAGCTCGGGATCGGTCTCAGATACGCAGTATTTT
abundance: once; j_gene: TRBJ2-5; d_gene: TRBD1; v_gene: TRBV6-5; CDR3aa: CASSETGARGTQYF; CDR3nt: TGTGCCAGCAGCGAGACAGGGGCCCGAGGGACCCAGTACTTC
abundance: -; j_gene: TRBJ1-3; d_gene: -; v_gene: TRBV25-1; CDR3aa: CASSESIRGGTIYF; CDR3nt: TGTGCCAGCAGTGAATCAATTAGGGGGGGCACCATATATTTT
abundance: -; j_gene: TRBJ1-6; d_gene: TRBD1; v_gene: TRBV16; CDR3aa: CASSHPGQNSPLHF; CDR3nt: TGTGCCAGCAGCCACCCGGGACAGAATTCACCCCTCCACTTT
abundance: -; j_gene: TRBJ2-7; d_gene: TRBD1; v_gene: TRBV6-5; CDR3aa: CASKLGTGGWEQYF; CDR3nt: TGTGCCAGCAAACTAGGGACAGGTGGTTGGGAGCAGTACTTC
abundance: -; j_gene: TRBJ1-2; d_gene: TRBD1; v_gene: TRBV6-5; CDR3aa: CASSSGGLGYTF; CDR3nt: TGTGCCAGCTCCTCAGGGGGCCTTGGCTACACCTTC
abundance: -; j_gene: TRBJ2-4; d_gene: -; v_gene: TRBV4-1; CDR3aa: CASSQASLAKNIQYF; CDR3nt: TGCGCCAGCAGCCAAGCGTCCCTAGCCAAAAACATTCAGTACTTC
abundance: -; j_gene: TRBJ1-3; d_gene: -; v_gene: TRBV19; CDR3aa: CASSTQGFGNTIYF; CDR3nt: TGTGCCAGTAGTACACAGGGTTTTGGAAACACCATATATTTT
abundance: -; j_gene: TRBJ1-2; d_gene: -; v_gene: TRBV12-3/TRBV12-4; CDR3aa: CASSLQNRGHTF; CDR3nt: TGTGCCAGCAGTTTGCAAAACCGAGGGCACACCTTC
abundance: once; j_gene: TRBJ1-4; d_gene: -; v_gene: TRBV27; CDR3aa: CASSLSGRAWEKLFF; CDR3nt: TGTGCCAGCAGTTTATCAGGCAGGGCTTGGGAAAAACTGTTTTTT
abundance: -; j_gene: TRBJ1-2; d_gene: TRBD1; v_gene: TRBV3-1/TRBV3-2; CDR3aa: CASNGDRGGGYTF; CDR3nt: TGTGCCAGCAACGGCGACAGGGGAGGCGGCTACACCTTC
abundance: few; j_gene: TRBJ2-2; d_gene: TRBD1; v_gene: TRBV2; CDR3aa: CASSGTGDRGELFF; CDR3nt: TGTGCCAGCTCCGGGACAGGGGACCGCGGGGAGCTGTTTTTT
abundance: -; j_gene: TRBJ1-2; d_gene: -; v_gene: TRBV6-5; CDR3aa: CASRDNLNYGYTF; CDR3nt: TGTGCCAGCAGGGACAACCTTAACTATGGCTACACCTTC
abundance: once; j_gene: TRBJ2-1; d_gene: TRBD1; v_gene: TRBV19; CDR3aa: CASMQGAGLNEQFF; CDR3nt: TGTGCCAGTATGCAGGGGGCAGGGCTCAATGAGCAGTTCTTC
abundance: -; j_gene: TRBJ2-5; d_gene: TRBD1; v_gene: TRBV18; CDR3aa: CASSPQQGYETQYF; CDR3nt: TGTGCCAGCTCACCACAACAGGGGTACGAGACCCAGTACTTC
abundance: -; j_gene: TRBJ1-4; d_gene: -; v_gene: TRBV19; CDR3aa: CASSRQALREKLFF; CDR3nt: TGTGCCAGTTCCCGACAGGCCCTCCGAGAAAAACTGTTTTTT
abundance: -; j_gene: TRBJ1-3; d_gene: TRBD1; v_gene: TRBV6-6; CDR3aa: CASSPGQGGSSGNTIYF; CDR3nt: TGTGCCAGCAGTCCCGGACAGGGGGGCAGCTCTGGAAACACCATATATTTT
abundance: -; j_gene: TRBJ1-3; d_gene: -; v_gene: TRBV5-4; CDR3aa: CASSLQGPPGNTIYF; CDR3nt: TGTGCCAGCAGCTTGCAGGGGCCTCCTGGAAACACCATATATTTT
abundance: -; j_gene: TRBJ2-3; d_gene: TRBD1; v_gene: TRBV11-2; CDR3aa: CASSRNRGLRADTQYF; CDR3nt: TGTGCCAGCAGCCGGAACAGGGGGCTTAGAGCAGATACGCAGTATTTT
abundance: -; j_gene: TRBJ2-2; d_gene: -; v_gene: TRBV7-3; CDR3aa: CASSLPTGELFF; CDR3nt: TGTGCCAGCAGCCTCCCGACCGGGGAGCTGTTTTTT
abundance: -; j_gene: TRBJ1-3; d_gene: -; v_gene: TRBV5-1; CDR3aa: CASSLSPGRGSGNTIYF; CDR3nt: TGCGCCAGCAGCTTGTCTCCCGGCAGGGGCTCTGGAAACACCATATATTTT
abundance: -; j_gene: TRBJ1-1; d_gene: -; v_gene: TRBV18; CDR3aa: CASSDYGGNTEAFF; CDR3nt: TGTGCCAGCTCGGACTACGGGGGAAACACTGAAGCTTTCTTT
abundance: -; j_gene: TRBJ1-4; d_gene: -; v_gene: TRBV19; CDR3aa: CASTQRGGEKLFF; CDR3nt: TGTGCCAGTACCCAGAGAGGAGGAGAAAAACTGTTTTTT
abundance: -; j_gene: TRBJ1-2; d_gene: -; v_gene: TRBV5-1; CDR3aa: CASSYRQGPRYTF; CDR3nt: TGCGCCAGCAGCTACCGCCAGGGTCCGCGCTACACCTTC
abundance: -; j_gene: TRBJ1-1; d_gene: -; v_gene: TRBV6-5; CDR3aa: CASSYSYRQLEAFF; CDR3nt: TGTGCCAGCAGTTACTCATACCGACAGCTGGAAGCTTTCTTT
abundance: many; j_gene: TRBJ2-7; d_gene: TRBD2; v_gene: TRBV9; CDR3aa: CASSVLPLLAGVSYEQYF; CDR3nt: TGTGCCAGCAGCGTACTCCCTCTACTAGCGGGGGTTTCCTACGAGCAGTACTTC
abundance: -; j_gene: TRBJ2-3; d_gene: TRBD2; v_gene: TRBV10-3; CDR3aa: CAISGGAGSTDTQYF; CDR3nt: TGTGCCATCAGTGGCGGAGCGGGGAGCACAGATACGCAGTATTTT
abundance: -; j_gene: TRBJ1-4; d_gene: TRBD1; v_gene: TRBV9; CDR3aa: CASSVWTGEGLNEKLFF; CDR3nt: TGTGCCAGCAGCGTTTGGACAGGGGAGGGACTAAATGAAAAACTGTTTTTT
abundance: few; j_gene: TRBJ2-7; d_gene: -; v_gene: TRBV5-1; CDR3aa: CASSPMGLGGNEQYF; CDR3nt: TGCGCCAGCAGTCCCATGGGACTGGGAGGTAACGAGCAGTACTTC
abundance: -; j_gene: TRBJ1-2; d_gene: TRBD1; v_gene: TRBV7-2; CDR3aa: CASSLGTGAGYTF; CDR3nt: TGTGCCAGCAGCCTCGGGACAGGGGCTGGCTACACCTTC
abundance: -; j_gene: TRBJ1-1; d_gene: -; v_gene: TRBV7-7; CDR3aa: CASSSGPNTEAFF; CDR3nt: TGTGCTAGCAGCTCCGGTCCGAACACTGAAGCTTTCTTT